Below are 14 T cell receptor beta chains sequenced from a single sample in a study of vaccination effects on CD4 cells after COVID-19. The method was immunoSEQ multiplex PCR; TCRdb's version includes in-frame clones alone and lacks a portion of them. This repertoire shows roughly 70,000 clones, around four fifths found once; its top ten account for approximately 0.95%. These TCRs are of unknown antigen specificity. Using viral peptide pools, the ViraFEST assay grew out antigen-specific CD4+ T cells prior to sequencing. The culture ran for roughly ten days before CD4+ T cells were isolated. The vaccine given was either BNT162b2 or mRNA-1273, in two doses. Sequenced here: CD4+ T cells from PBMCs cultured with HCoV-OC43 spike peptides, sampled after COVID-19 vaccination. Subset in this sample: HCoV-OC43 spike overlapping peptide pool stimulation. The receptors were sampled from a human donor who received a COVID-19 vaccine.

V gene TRBV4-3 combines with J gene TRBJ2-2; TRBD2 is a possible D gene (6 bases). V dropped 0 bases and J dropped 0 bases, with 8 bases sitting between them. The CDR3 covers 16 residues. The germline V gene has CDR1 LGHNA and CDR2 YSLEER. The CDR3 region is CASSQEAGSNTGELFF. In DNA, the CDR3 is TGCGCCAGCAGCCAAGAGGCGGGGTCGAACACCGGGGAGCTGTTTTTT.

The chain recombines TRBV5-6 with TRBJ2-7; TRBD1 agrees at 7 bases. CDR1 is SGHDT, CDR2 YYEEEE, per germline. CDR3 length: 15 residues. Trimming removed 3 bases from V and 0 bases from J; junction bases left unmatched: 6. CDR3 residues: CASSSLGDSSYEQYV. The CDR3 coding sequence is TGTGCCAGCAGCTCGCTTGGGGACAGCTCCTACGAGCAGTACGTC.

The chain is built from TRBV5-1 and TRBJ1-1; D perhaps matches TRBD1 (5 bases). Trimming removed 0 bases from V and 11 bases from J, with 17 bases in between. Germline V gene lookup returns CDR1 SGHRS and CDR2 YFSETQ. CDR3 length equals 14 residues. The CDR3 reads CASSLGGATIDAFF. The CDR3 coding sequence is TGCGCCAGCAGCTTGGGTGGGGCCACGATTGACGCTTTCTTT.

CDR3 residues: CASSPLLPGGQETQYF. The CDR3 nucleotides read TGTGCCAGCTCACCTCTCCTCCCGGGGGGTCAAGAGACCCAGTACTTC. The chain employs TRBV18 and TRBJ2-5; 7 bases are shared with TRBD2. V was clipped by 3 bases and J by 2 bases; unmatched bases: 9. The germline V gene encodes CDR1 KGHSH and CDR2 LQKENI. CDR3 length equals 16 residues. The entire variable domain, with the rest obtained from reference TRBV18 and TRBJ2-5, is as follows: NAGVMQNPRHLVRRRGQEARLRCSPMKGHSHVYWYRQLPEEGLKFMVYLQKENIIDESGMPKERFSAEFPKEGPSILRIQQVVRGDSAAYFCASSPLLPGGQETQYFGPGTRLLVL.

The chain has TRBV29-1 and TRBJ1-5, with D perhaps matching TRBD1 (6 bases). From germline, CDR1 is SQVTM and CDR2 ANQGSEA. V lost 7 bases, J lost 2 bases, and 12 bases lay in between. The CDR3 has 13 amino acids. DNA for the CDR3: TGCAGCGCCTCCCCAGGGGGCAATCAGCCCCAGCATTTT. It specifies CSASPGGNQPQHF. Looking up the rest from reference TRBV29-1 and TRBJ1-5 gives the full variable domain: SAVISQKPSRDICQRGTSLTIQCQVDSQVTMMFWYRQQPGQSLTLIATANQGSEATYESGFVIDKFPISRPNLTFSTLTVSNMSPEDSSIYLCSASPGGNQPQHFGDGTRLSIL.

This chain joins TRBV24-1 and TRBJ2-3; 11 bases map to TRBD2. Germline CDR1 KGHDR, CDR2 SFDVKD. The CDR3 has 14 amino acids. The junction had 7 bases not matched to a gene; V was cut back by 9 bases and J by 6 bases. CDR3 coding DNA: TGTGCCACCCAAACTAGCGGGGGTCAGGATACGCAGTATTTT. Its translation: CATQTSGGQDTQYF.

V is TRBV9 and J is TRBJ2-2; TRBD2 might be the D (6 bases). The CDR3 contains 14 residues. CDR1 and CDR2 from the germline V gene are SGDLS and YYNGEE. V was cut by 7 bases and J by 0 bases, with 10 bases left in between. CDR3 nucleotides: TGTGCCAGCGCGGGAACAACGAACACCGGGGAGCTGTTTTTT. Translation: CASAGTTNTGELFF.

The chain carries TRBV12-5 and TRBJ2-3; D perhaps matches TRBD1 (5 bases). V was clipped by 1 base and J by 0 bases, with 5 bases between them. The CDR3 is made up of 14 amino acids. Germline V lookup: CDR1 LGHNT, CDR2 FRNRAP. CDR3 protein: CASGLGQSTDTQYF. CDR3 nucleotide sequence: TGTGCTAGTGGTTTGGGACAGAGCACAGATACGCAGTATTTT. Full variable domain (rest looked up from reference TRBV12-5 and TRBJ2-3): DARVTQTPRHKVTEMGQEVTMRCQPILGHNTVFWYRQTMMQGLELLAYFRNRAPLDDSGMPKDRFSAEMPDATLATLKIQPSEPRDSAVYFCASGLGQSTDTQYFGPGTRLTVL.

The chain couples TRBV18 to TRBJ1-1, with D perhaps matching TRBD1 (6 bases). Germline CDR1 reads KGHSH; CDR2 reads LQKENI. Deletions cut 5 bases from V and 1 base from J, with 14 bases between. CDR3 length equals 15 residues. The CDR3 region is CASSGNGGQNTEAFF. CDR3 coding DNA: TGTGCCAGCTCAGGGAACGGGGGGCAGAACACTGAAGCTTTCTTT.

The rearrangement links TRBV19 to TRBJ1-4; weak D call: TRBD1 (5 bases). V lost 4 bases to trimming and J lost 14 bases, with 17 bases between them. There are 13 residues in the CDR3. CDR1 and CDR2 (germline): LNHDA, SQIVND (reference sequence). This CDR3 is CASSTGTPRGLFF. CDR3 DNA sequence: TGTGCCAGTAGTACCGGGACGCCCCGGGGGCTGTTTTTT.

This sequence joins TRBV5-4 and TRBJ1-2; D not resolved. The CDR3 spans 15 residues. Germline V lookup: CDR1 SGHNT, CDR2 YYREEE (reference sequence). V lost 0 bases to trimming and J lost 2 bases, with 11 bases between them. The chain's CDR3 is CASSLERGSNYGYTF. CDR3 in DNA: TGTGCCAGCAGCTTGGAACGGGGATCCAACTATGGCTACACCTTC.

The rearrangement joins TRBV5-6 to TRBJ1-3; no firm D call. V was trimmed by 1 base and J by 0 bases, leaving 11 bases between them. CDR3 size: 16 residues. Looked up from germline, CDR1 is SGHDT and CDR2 is YYEEEE. DNA of the CDR3: TGTGCCAGCAGCTTGACCCCCTCGGTCTCTGGAAACACCATATATTTT. Amino acid sequence: CASSLTPSVSGNTIYF. Combining the CDR3 with reference TRBV5-6 and TRBJ1-3 gives the whole variable domain DAGVTQSPTHLIKTRGQQVTLRCSPKSGHDTVSWYQQALGQGPQFIFQYYEEEERQRGNFPDRFSGHQFPNYSSELNVNALLLGDSALYLCASSLTPSVSGNTIYFGEGSWLTVV.

This chain uses TRBV5-1 with TRBJ1-3, with D hard to call. CDR1 and CDR2 (germline): SGHRS, YFSETQ. The length of the CDR3 is 16 residues. Trimming removed 0 bases at V and 0 bases at J, with 10 bases between. The chain's CDR3 is CASSLGGARSGNTIYF. The CDR3 DNA is TGCGCCAGCAGCTTGGGAGGCGCGCGCTCTGGAAACACCATATATTTT.

In this sample, this clone turned up a few times. The V gene is TRBV5-1, the J gene TRBJ2-7; 10 nucleotides agree with TRBD1. The CDR3 is made up of 16 amino acids. The V segment lost 4 bases and the J segment 1 base; nucleotides outside the gene matches: 8. The germline V gene has CDR1 SGHRS and CDR2 YFSETQ. The CDR3 region is CASSPADRGWSYEQYV. CDR3 DNA: TGCGCCAGCAGCCCCGCGGACAGGGGGTGGTCCTACGAGCAGTACGTC.